Listed here are 11 T cell receptor beta chains from one sample, sequenced in a study of control samples from healthy donors and cancer patients. The repertoire was sequenced with immunoSEQ multiplex PCR; TCRdb's copy has only in-frame clones and lacks some. The sample records some 150,000 clones, about 93% being singletons. The sequencing sample was made of blood. These receptors were taken from a man aged 50-59 years in good health.

This chain links TRBV27 with TRBJ1-2; the D gene is possibly TRBD1 (5 bases). The germline V gene encodes CDR1 MNHEY and CDR2 SMNVEV (reference sequence). The germline V and J ends were trimmed by 5 bases and 2 bases, with 15 bases remaining between them. CDR3 length equals 15 residues. The DNA for the CDR3 is TGTGCCAGCAGTGCCTCCGGGACCCTAAACTATGGCTACACCTTC. Translation: CASSASGTLNYGYTF.

CDR3 in amino acids: CASSEMTGGTEAFF. The CDR3 DNA reads as TGCGCCAGCAGCGAAATGACAGGGGGCACTGAAGCTTTCTTT. The chain carries TRBV5-1 and TRBJ1-1; 9 bases agree with TRBD1. The CDR3 contains 14 residues. The J segment lost 4 bases and the V segment lost 4 bases, leaving 5 bases of the junction unmatched. The V gene's germline CDR1 is SGHRS and CDR2 YFSETQ.

The chain joins TRBV19 to TRBJ1-2; TRBD1 might be the D (5 bases). The germline V and J ends were trimmed by 7 bases and 3 bases, with 15 bases remaining between them. This CDR3 is 14 amino acids long. The germline gives CDR1 LNHDA, CDR2 SQIVND (reference sequence). CDR3 nucleotides: TGTGCCAGTACCCGGTGGGCGGGGGACTATGGCTACACCTTC. It specifies CASTRWAGDYGYTF. The full variable domain, in which reference TRBV19 and TRBJ1-2 provide the parts outside the CDR3, is DGGITQSPKYLFRKEGQNVTLSCEQNLNHDAMYWYRQDPGQGLRLIYYSQIVNDFQKGDIAEGYSVSREKKESFPLTVTSAQKNPTAFYLCASTRWAGDYGYTFGSGTRLTVV.

CDR3 sequence reads: CASSLLGRGDSNQPQHF. CDR3 coding DNA: TGTGCCAGCAGTTTATTGGGGAGAGGGGACTCCAATCAGCCCCAGCATTTT. The chain has TRBV28 and TRBJ1-5, with TRBD1 as a possible D gene (5 bases). V was cut by 1 base and J by 3 bases, with 16 bases left in between. The CDR3 contains 17 residues. CDR1 is MDHEN, CDR2 SYDVKM, per germline.

The chain couples TRBV5-1 to TRBJ1-5; 7 nucleotides align to TRBD1. The CDR3 loop spans 15 amino acids. V shed 1 base and J 6 bases; nucleotides not matched to a gene: 7. Germline assignment: CDR1 SGHRS and CDR2 YFSETQ. DNA for the CDR3: TGCGCCAGCAGCTTGACAGGGGACGTAGGTCAGCCCCAGCATTTT. Translation: CASSLTGDVGQPQHF.

The chain employs TRBV6-5 and TRBJ1-5, with 7 bases that match TRBD1. With V trimmed by 10 bases and J by 6 bases, 15 bases remained unmatched. Germline CDR1 reads MNHEY; CDR2 reads SVGAGI. This CDR3 region has 15 residues. CDR3 in amino acids: CATRRGTAATQPQHF. The CDR3 DNA is TGTGCCACTAGAAGGGGGACAGCTGCGACTCAGCCCCAGCATTTT.

The DNA of the CDR3 is TGTGCCAGCAGCACCCGGACTAGCGGGAGAACAGATACGCAGTATTTT. Its translation: CASSTRTSGRTDTQYF. The chain carries TRBV7-6 and TRBJ2-3; 13 positions match TRBD2. CDR1 and CDR2 from the germline V gene are SGHVS and FNYEAQ. The CDR3 has 16 residues. Germline trimming cut 5 bases from V and 3 bases from J; bases unmatched to any gene: 5.

The chain employs TRBV5-1 and TRBJ2-2; weak D call: TRBD1 (5 bases). The CDR3 is 14 amino acids. The V gene lost 7 bases and the J gene lost 3 bases, with 13 bases spanning the gap. Germline V gene data show CDR1 as SGHRS and CDR2 as YFSETQ. CDR3 DNA: TGCGCCAGCCGCGGCAGGGTCGACACCGGGGAGCTGTTTTTT. Residues: CASRGRVDTGELFF.

The CDR3 is CASSRRGTYSNQPQHF. CDR3 bases: TGTGCCAGCAGTCGGAGAGGGACATATAGCAATCAGCCCCAGCATTTT. The chain is built from TRBV5-8 and TRBJ1-5; TRBD1 might be the D (6 bases). The germline V gene encodes CDR1 SGHTS and CDR2 YDEGEE. This CDR3 has 16 amino acids. Between the trimmed V and J ends, which lost 5 bases and 0 bases, there was a span of 15 bases.

V is TRBV5-5 and J is TRBJ2-1; the D is unclear. V was trimmed by 3 bases and J by 5 bases, leaving 21 bases between them. The CDR3 runs to 17 residues. Germline CDR1 SGHKS, CDR2 YYEKEE (reference sequence). Written as DNA, the CDR3 is TGTGCCAGCAGCTCGTACATCAAAAGGACGGCTGACAATGAGCAGTTCTTC. This codes for CASSSYIKRTADNEQFF.

This clone was detected only once. V usage is TRBV5-4 and J usage is TRBJ2-7, with TRBD2 as a possible D gene (6 bases). Germline V gene sequence: CDR1 SGHNT, CDR2 YYREEE (reference sequence). Trimming stripped 2 bases from V and 5 bases from J, with 14 bases between. The CDR3 has 14 residues. The CDR3 sequence is CASSFSGSFNEQYF. The CDR3 DNA sequence: TGTGCCAGCAGCTTCTCCGGGAGCTTCAACGAGCAGTACTTC.